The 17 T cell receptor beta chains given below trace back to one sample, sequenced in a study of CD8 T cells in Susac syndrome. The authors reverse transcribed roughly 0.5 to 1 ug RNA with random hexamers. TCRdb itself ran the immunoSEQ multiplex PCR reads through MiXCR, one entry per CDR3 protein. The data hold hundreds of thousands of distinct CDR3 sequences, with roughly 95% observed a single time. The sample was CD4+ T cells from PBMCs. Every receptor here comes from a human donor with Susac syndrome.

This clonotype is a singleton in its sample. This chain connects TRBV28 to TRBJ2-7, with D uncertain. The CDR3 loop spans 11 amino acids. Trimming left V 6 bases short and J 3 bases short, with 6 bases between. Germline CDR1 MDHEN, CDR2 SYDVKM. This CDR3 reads CASREGYEQYF. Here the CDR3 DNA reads TGTGCCAGCAGGGAAGGCTACGAGCAGTACTTC.

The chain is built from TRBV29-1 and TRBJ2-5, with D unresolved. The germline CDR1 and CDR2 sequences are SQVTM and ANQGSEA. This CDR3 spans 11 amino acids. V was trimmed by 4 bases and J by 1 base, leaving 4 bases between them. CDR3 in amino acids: CSVATQETQYF. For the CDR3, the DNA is TGCAGCGTTGCCACCCAAGAGACCCAGTACTTC.

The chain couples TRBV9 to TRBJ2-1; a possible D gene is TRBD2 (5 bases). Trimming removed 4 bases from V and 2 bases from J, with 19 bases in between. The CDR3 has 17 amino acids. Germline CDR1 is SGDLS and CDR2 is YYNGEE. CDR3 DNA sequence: TGTGCCAGCAGCACCGTTGTCGGGGTAAACCCCTACAATGAGCAGTTCTTC. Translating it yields CASSTVVGVNPYNEQFF.

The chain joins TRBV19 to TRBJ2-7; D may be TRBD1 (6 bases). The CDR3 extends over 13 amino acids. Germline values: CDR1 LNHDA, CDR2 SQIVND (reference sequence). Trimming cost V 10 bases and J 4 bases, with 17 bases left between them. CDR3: CATSRTVSYEQYF. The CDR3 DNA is TGTGCCACTTCTAGGACAGTATCATACGAGCAGTACTTC.

CDR3 nucleotide sequence: TGCAGCGTTGGGGGGGGGCGAGGCACCGGGGAGCTGTTTTTT. It is translated as CSVGGGRGTGELFF. The rearrangement links TRBV29-1 to TRBJ2-2; maybe TRBD2 (7 bases). CDR3 length equals 14 residues. The germline V gene has CDR1 SQVTM and CDR2 ANQGSEA. V gave up 4 bases and J gave up 4 bases, with 13 bases separating them.

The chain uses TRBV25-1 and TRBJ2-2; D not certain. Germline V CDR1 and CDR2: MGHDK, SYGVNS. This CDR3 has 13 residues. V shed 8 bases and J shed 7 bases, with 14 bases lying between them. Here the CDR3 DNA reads TGTGCCAGCTCCATAGCTTGGGACGGGGAGCTGTTTTTT. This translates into CASSIAWDGELFF.

This chain's CDR3 is CASSPRTSGLSYEQYF. The DNA for the CDR3 is TGTGCCAGCAGCCCGCGGACTAGCGGGCTATCCTACGAGCAGTACTTC. This chain connects TRBV12-3 or TRBV12-4 to TRBJ2-7; 11 bases fit TRBD2. J lost 1 base, V lost 6 bases, and 8 bases had no gene match. This CDR3 is built from 16 residues.

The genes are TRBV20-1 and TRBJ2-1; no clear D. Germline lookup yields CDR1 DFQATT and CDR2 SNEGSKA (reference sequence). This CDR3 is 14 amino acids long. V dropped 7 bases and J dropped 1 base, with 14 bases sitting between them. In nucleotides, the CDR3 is TGCAGTGGGGCCCTCGGTAATTCCTACAATGAGCAGTTCTTC. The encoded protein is CSGALGNSYNEQFF.

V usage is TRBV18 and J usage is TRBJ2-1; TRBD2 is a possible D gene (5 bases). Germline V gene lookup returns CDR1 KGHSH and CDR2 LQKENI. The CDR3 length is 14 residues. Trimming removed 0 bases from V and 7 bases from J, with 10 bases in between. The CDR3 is CASSPPGSQNEQFF. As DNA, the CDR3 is TGTGCCAGCTCACCACCGGGGAGTCAGAATGAGCAGTTCTTC.

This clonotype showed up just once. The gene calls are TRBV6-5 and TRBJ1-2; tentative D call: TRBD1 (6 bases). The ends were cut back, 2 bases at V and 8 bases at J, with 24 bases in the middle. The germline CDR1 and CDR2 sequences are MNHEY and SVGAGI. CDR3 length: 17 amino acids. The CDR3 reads CASSYPTGQGGSMGYTF. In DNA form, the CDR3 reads TGTGCCAGCAGTTACCCTACGGGACAAGGGGGATCTATGGGCTACACCTTC.

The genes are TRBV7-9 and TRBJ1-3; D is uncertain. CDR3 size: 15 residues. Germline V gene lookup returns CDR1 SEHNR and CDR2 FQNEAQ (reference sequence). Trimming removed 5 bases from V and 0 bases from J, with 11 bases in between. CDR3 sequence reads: CASSPAARSGNTIYF. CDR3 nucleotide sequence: TGTGCCAGCAGCCCAGCAGCTCGCTCTGGAAACACCATATATTTT.

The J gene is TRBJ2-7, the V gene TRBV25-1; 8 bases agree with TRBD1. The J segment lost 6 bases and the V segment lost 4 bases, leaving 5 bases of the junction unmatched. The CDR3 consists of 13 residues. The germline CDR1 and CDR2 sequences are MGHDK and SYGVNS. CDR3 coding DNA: TGTGCCAGCAGTGGGACAGGGTTATCCGAGCAGTACTTC. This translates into CASSGTGLSEQYF.

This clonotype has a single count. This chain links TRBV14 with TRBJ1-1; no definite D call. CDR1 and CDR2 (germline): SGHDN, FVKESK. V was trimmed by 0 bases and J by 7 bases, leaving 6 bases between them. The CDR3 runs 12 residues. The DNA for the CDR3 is TGTGCCAGCAGCCAAGATTGGGGTGAAGCTTTCTTT. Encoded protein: CASSQDWGEAFF.

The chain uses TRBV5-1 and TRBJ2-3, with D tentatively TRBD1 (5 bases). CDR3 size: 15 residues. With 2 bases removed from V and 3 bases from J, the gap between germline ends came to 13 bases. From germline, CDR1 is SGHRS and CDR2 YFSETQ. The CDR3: CASSFTKGPTDTQYF. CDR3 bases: TGCGCCAGCAGCTTCACAAAGGGGCCGACAGATACGCAGTATTTT.

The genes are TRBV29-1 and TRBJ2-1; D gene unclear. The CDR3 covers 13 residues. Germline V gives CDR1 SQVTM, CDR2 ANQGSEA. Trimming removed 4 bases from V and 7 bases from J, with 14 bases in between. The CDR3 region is CSVGPGMGNEQFF. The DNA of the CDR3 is TGCAGCGTTGGGCCCGGCATGGGGAATGAGCAGTTCTTC.

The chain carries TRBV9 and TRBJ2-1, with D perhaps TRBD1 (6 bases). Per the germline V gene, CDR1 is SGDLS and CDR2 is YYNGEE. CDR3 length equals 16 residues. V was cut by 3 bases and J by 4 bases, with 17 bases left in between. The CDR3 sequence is CASSARQVGKYNEQFF. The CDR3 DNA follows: TGTGCCAGCAGCGCCCGACAGGTCGGTAAATACAATGAGCAGTTCTTC.

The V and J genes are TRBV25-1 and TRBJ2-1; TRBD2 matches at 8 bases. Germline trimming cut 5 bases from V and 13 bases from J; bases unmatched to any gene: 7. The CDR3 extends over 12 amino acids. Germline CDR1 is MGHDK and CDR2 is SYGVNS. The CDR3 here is CASSLSGRKQFF. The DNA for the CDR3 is TGTGCCAGCAGTTTGAGCGGGAGAAAACAGTTCTTC.